A single sample is the source of the 15 T cell receptor beta chains below, sequenced in a study of cytomegalovirus exposure and HLA in healthy donors. Assay: immunoSEQ multiplex PCR; the TCRdb copy retains only in-frame clones and omits some. This repertoire shows around 130,000 clones, 89% found once; its top ten account for approximately 3.3%. The sample comprised PBMCs. These receptors originate from a man younger than 40 in good health and CMV-seronegative.

The V gene is TRBV28, the J gene TRBJ1-1; no clear D. V lost 6 bases, J lost 4 bases, and 15 bases lay in between. The CDR3 consists of 14 residues. CDR1 and CDR2 from the germline V gene are MDHEN and SYDVKM. The CDR3 region has the DNA TGTGCCAGCAGCGCGCATCGGTTTTTCACTGAAGCTTTCTTT. Encoded protein: CASSAHRFFTEAFF. The full variable domain, rest sourced from reference TRBV28 and TRBJ1-1, is DVKVTQSSRYLVKRTGEKVFLECVQDMDHENMFWYRQDPGLGLRLIYFSYDVKMKEKGDIPEGYSVSREKKERFSLILESASTNQTSMYLCASSAHRFFTEAFFGQGTRLTVV.

The V call is TRBV14, the J call TRBJ2-5, with no clear D. CDR1 is SGHDN, CDR2 FVKESK, per germline. The length of the CDR3 is 13 residues. Trimming left V 1 base short and J 2 bases short, with 5 bases between. The DNA of the CDR3 is TGTGCCAGCAGCCAAGCCTTACAAGAGACCCAGTACTTC. Amino acids: CASSQALQETQYF.

The sample holds a few counts of this clone. The CDR3 nucleotides read TGTGCCAGCAGTTTTGACAGGGCCCAGCCCCAGCATTTT. Its protein product is CASSFDRAQPQHF. This chain joins TRBV27 and TRBJ1-5, with TRBD1 matching over 7 bases. Trimming took 3 bases from V and 7 from J; bases not matched to a gene: 3. Germline V gene lookup returns CDR1 MNHEY and CDR2 SMNVEV (reference sequence). CDR3 length: 13 amino acids.

The rearrangement uses TRBV12-5 and TRBJ2-5, with D maybe TRBD2 (6 bases). The germline CDR1 and CDR2 sequences are LGHNT and FRNRAP. The CDR3 consists of 13 residues. The ends were cut back, 4 bases at V and 5 bases at J, with 11 bases in the middle. This CDR3 is CASGSGTYETQYF. CDR3 coding DNA: TGTGCTAGTGGTTCCGGGACTTACGAGACCCAGTACTTC.

The V gene is TRBV7-9, the J gene TRBJ1-2, with 9 bases fitting TRBD1. The junction had 8 bases not matched to a gene; V was cut back by 4 bases and J by 8 bases. The CDR3 contains 14 residues. CDR1 and CDR2 (germline): SEHNR, FQNEAQ (reference sequence). Written as DNA, the CDR3 is TGTGCCAGCAGCTCGGGACAGGGAGCGGGAGGCTACACCTTC. It specifies CASSSGQGAGGYTF.

V usage is TRBV6-5 and J usage is TRBJ2-6; D remains ambiguous. Germline V lookup: CDR1 MNHEY, CDR2 SVGAGI. The CDR3 is made up of 16 amino acids. V was clipped by 1 base and J by 0 bases, with 7 bases between them. CDR3 nucleotides: TGTGCCAGCAGTTACTTGATCAGCTCTGGGGCCAACGTCCTGACTTTC. This sequence encodes CASSYLISSGANVLTF.

V gene TRBV5-6 combines with J gene TRBJ1-1; 7 bases align to TRBD1. CDR1 and CDR2 (germline): SGHDT, YYEEEE. After removal of 2 bases from V and 3 bases from J, the junction contained 4 bases not matched to a gene. The CDR3 runs 14 residues. The CDR3 DNA is TGTGCCAGCAGCTTTGAACAGGGGTACACTGAAGCTTTCTTT. Its translation: CASSFEQGYTEAFF.

This chain uses TRBV5-1 with TRBJ2-3; TRBD1 matches at 8 bases. Germline loops: CDR1 SGHRS, CDR2 YFSETQ. V lost 4 bases and J lost 4; bases outside the gene matches: 26. CDR3 size: 21 residues. This chain's CDR3 is CASSGQGAAVAIYPGADTQYF. CDR3 DNA: TGCGCCAGCAGCGGACAGGGTGCGGCCGTCGCAATTTACCCGGGTGCAGATACGCAGTATTTT.

This clone has a single count. The rearrangement links TRBV6-5 to TRBJ2-1; tentative D call: TRBD2 (5 bases). Germline CDR1 is MNHEY and CDR2 is SVGAGI. With 0 bases removed from V and 7 bases from J, the gap between germline ends came to 7 bases. CDR3 size: 13 residues. The CDR3 is CASSYSTGNEQFF. The CDR3 bases are TGTGCCAGCAGTTACTCGACGGGGAATGAGCAGTTCTTC.

The chain combines TRBV6-5 with TRBJ2-7; 7 nucleotides line up with TRBD1. This CDR3 spans 15 amino acids. Per the germline V gene, CDR1 is MNHEY and CDR2 is SVGAGI. Germline trimming cut 6 bases from V and 2 bases from J; bases unmatched to any gene: 10. CDR3 bases: TGTGCCAGCAGACCCCACCGGGACAGCACCTACGAGCAGTACTTC. Its translation: CASRPHRDSTYEQYF.

The V and J genes are TRBV10-2 and TRBJ1-5; 12 nucleotides line up with TRBD1. The CDR3 is made up of 17 amino acids. V was clipped by 7 bases and J by 2 bases; unmatched bases: 9. CDR1 and CDR2 (germline): WSHSY, SAAADI. The CDR3 loop reads CASIGTGGYLGNQPQHF. The CDR3 DNA reads TGCGCCAGCATAGGGACAGGGGGCTACCTTGGCAATCAGCCCCAGCATTTT.

The V and J genes are TRBV27 and TRBJ2-1; 9 bases map to TRBD1. Germline V gene lookup returns CDR1 MNHEY and CDR2 SMNVEV (reference sequence). CDR3 size: 13 residues. Germline trimming cut 5 bases from V and 7 bases from J; bases unmatched to any gene: 3. CDR3 loop: CASSTDRGNEQFF. The CDR3 DNA is TGTGCCAGCAGTACCGACAGGGGGAATGAGCAGTTCTTC.

This clone has just one count. Other DNA sequences within the sample encode an identical CDR3. V gene TRBV9 combines with J gene TRBJ1-3; D is perhaps TRBD1 (5 bases). The CDR3 has 14 amino acids. The V gene's germline CDR1 is SGDLS and CDR2 YYNGEE. V shed 4 bases and J shed 2 bases, with 10 bases lying between them. The CDR3 DNA follows: TGTGCCAGCAGCCCTGGGGGGGCTGGAAACACCATATATTTT. Encoded protein: CASSPGGAGNTIYF.

The chain couples TRBV4-1 to TRBJ1-6; D may be TRBD1 (6 bases). The CDR3 has 16 amino acids. Germline lookup yields CDR1 MGHRA and CDR2 YSYEKL. Between the trimmed V and J ends, which lost 0 bases and 7 bases, there was a span of 13 bases. The CDR3 region is CASSQDGGGRNSPLHF. The CDR3 DNA reads TGCGCCAGCAGCCAAGATGGGGGGGGCAGAAATTCACCCCTCCACTTT.

The gene calls are TRBV11-2 and TRBJ2-2; D perhaps matches TRBD1 (5 bases). Germline loops: CDR1 SGHAT, CDR2 FQNNGV. The CDR3 loop spans 14 amino acids. Trimming took off 4 bases at V and 6 bases at J, with 12 bases between the two ends. CDR3 loop: CASSSMTASGELFF. CDR3 coding DNA: TGTGCCAGCAGCTCTATGACAGCCTCCGGGGAGCTGTTTTTT.